These 15 T cell receptor beta chains were sequenced from one sample in a study of blood T cell repertoires in COVID-19. TCRdb keeps only in-frame clones here, not all; method: immunoSEQ multiplex PCR. The sample consists of roughly 240,000 clones, about four fifths of them appearing once. Sequencing was done on a sample of PBMCs or T cells enriched from blood (not recorded which). These TCRs come from a middle-aged woman who had been exposed to COVID-19.

The genes are TRBV6-5 and TRBJ1-3; D gene unclear. The germline CDR1 and CDR2 sequences are MNHEY and SVGAGI. The CDR3 runs to 11 residues. Trimming left V 4 bases short and J 12 bases short, with 10 bases between. The CDR3 sequence is CASSSTGNIYF. The CDR3 DNA reads TGTGCCAGCAGTTCTACCGGGAACATATATTTT.

This chain joins TRBV6-6 and TRBJ1-1, with 11 positions matching TRBD1. The ends lost 4 bases at V and 5 bases at J; junction bases unmatched: 9. The CDR3 has 16 amino acids. Germline CDR1 is MNHNY and CDR2 is SVGAGI (reference sequence). DNA of the CDR3: TGTGCCAGCAGTTCGACAAAAGGACAGGGGGCAACTGAAGCTTTCTTT. Translating it yields CASSSTKGQGATEAFF.

About this clone: One junction end disagrees with the germline gene, perhaps due to a read error. The chain combines TRBV12-3 or TRBV12-4 with TRBJ2-5; 7 nucleotides line up with TRBD2. The CDR3 is made up of 12 amino acids. The CDR3 loop is CASTRGGEAPNF. The CDR3, as DNA: TGTGCCAGCACCCGGGGAGGGGAAGCCCCCAACTTC.

The chain carries TRBV6-5 and TRBJ1-1; 9 bases agree with TRBD1. CDR1 and CDR2 from the germline V gene are MNHEY and SVGAGI. V lost 6 bases, J lost 2 bases, and 4 bases stayed unmatched. This CDR3 is built from 14 residues. CDR3 nucleotide sequence: TGTGCCAGCAGGAGGACAGGGGATAACACTGAAGCTTTCTTT. Translation gives CASRRTGDNTEAFF.

This chain links TRBV5-4 with TRBJ1-2; TRBD1 aligns across 10 bases. CDR1 and CDR2 from the germline V gene are SGHNT and YYREEE (reference sequence). The CDR3 contains 17 residues. Trimming at V came to 4 bases and at J to 8 bases, leaving 17 bases not matched to a gene. This CDR3 reads CASSPPSPGQGRGGYTF. In DNA, the CDR3 is TGTGCCAGCAGCCCACCGTCCCCGGGACAGGGGAGAGGAGGCTACACCTTC.

This chain joins TRBV5-5 and TRBJ2-1; TRBD2 aligns across 7 bases. CDR1 and CDR2 (germline): SGHKS, YYEKEE (reference sequence). The CDR3 loop spans 16 amino acids. Trimming took 4 bases from V and 5 from J; bases not matched to a gene: 12. This CDR3 reads CASSPRLAQRNNEQFF. The DNA for the CDR3 is TGTGCCAGCAGCCCCAGACTAGCCCAAAGGAACAATGAGCAGTTCTTC.

This clone was seen a single time. This CDR3 is also generated by other DNA sequences in the sample. This chain joins TRBV9 and TRBJ1-5; D not resolved. This CDR3 contains 15 residues. V gave up 0 bases and J gave up 1 base, with 8 bases separating them. The V gene's germline CDR1 is SGDLS and CDR2 YYNGEE. CDR3 nucleotides: TGTGCCAGCAGCGTAGGAAGCGGGAGCAATCAGCCCCAGCATTTT. Its protein product is CASSVGSGSNQPQHF.

The J gene is TRBJ1-2, the V gene TRBV19, with D unresolved. Trimming shortened V by 5 bases and J by 8 bases, and 18 bases separated the two germline ends. The germline V gene encodes CDR1 LNHDA and CDR2 SQIVND (reference sequence). CDR3 length equals 14 residues. As DNA, the CDR3 is TGTGCCAGTAGTCTGACGGGGATTCATGGGGGCTACACCTTC. Protein product: CASSLTGIHGGYTF. Using reference TRBV19 and TRBJ1-2 for the parts outside the CDR3, the full variable domain is DGGITQSPKYLFRKEGQNVTLSCEQNLNHDAMYWYRQDPGQGLRLIYYSQIVNDFQKGDIAEGYSVSREKKESFPLTVTSAQKNPTAFYLCASSLTGIHGGYTFGSGTRLTVV.

CDR3 nucleotide sequence: TGTGCCACATATAAAGCGGGGGAGAACACCGGGGAGCTGTTTTTT. The encoded protein is CATYKAGENTGELFF. The chain uses TRBV15 and TRBJ2-2, with 8 bases lining up with TRBD2. V lost 9 bases, J lost 1 base, and 7 bases stayed unmatched. The CDR3 contains 15 residues. CDR1 is LNHNV and CDR2 is YYDKDF in the germline V gene (reference sequence).

This clone occurred a few times. The chain recombines TRBV7-8 with TRBJ1-1, with D perhaps TRBD1 (5 bases). Trimming took 3 bases from V and 2 from J, leaving 10 bases between them. Germline values: CDR1 SGHVS, CDR2 FQNEAQ. The CDR3 spans 14 residues. The CDR3 spells CASSFDRANTEAFF. CDR3 coding DNA: TGTGCCAGCAGCTTTGACAGAGCAAACACTGAAGCTTTCTTT.

This rearrangement joins TRBV19 to TRBJ1-6; TRBD1 matches 8 bases. The trim removed 7 bases at V and 9 bases at J, leaving 14 bases unmatched. The CDR3 length is 16 residues. Germline V gene lookup returns CDR1 LNHDA and CDR2 SQIVND (reference sequence). The CDR3 nucleotides are TGTGCCAGTATACCCCCCAGGGGGCGCGCGGTTTCACCCCTCCACTTT. Its translation is CASIPPRGRAVSPLHF.

The chain has TRBV5-6 and TRBJ1-2, with 9 bases lining up with TRBD1. This CDR3 contains 15 residues. Germline CDR1 and CDR2: SGHDT and YYEEEE. The J segment lost 4 bases and the V segment lost 6 bases, leaving 10 bases of the junction unmatched. The CDR3 DNA follows: TGTGCCAGCAACTCCCGGGACAGGGCTATCTATGGCTACACCTTC. Translating gives CASNSRDRAIYGYTF.

With respect to this clone: The same CDR3 can be traced to other DNA sequences in this sample. The chain employs TRBV18 and TRBJ2-7, with 8 bases lining up with TRBD1. J was trimmed by 4 bases and V by 2 bases; bases with no gene match: 4. The CDR3 length is 14 residues. Germline CDR1 KGHSH, CDR2 LQKENI. This CDR3 is CASSPRQGTYEQYF. The CDR3 DNA reads as TGTGCCAGCTCACCAAGACAGGGGACGTACGAGCAGTACTTC.

This chain links TRBV2 with TRBJ2-5; 9 bases line up with TRBD1. Germline V lookup: CDR1 SNHLY, CDR2 FYNNEI. The CDR3 covers 13 residues. V shed 4 bases and J 5 bases; nucleotides not matched to a gene: 2. CDR3 in amino acids: CASSAGTGETQYF. The CDR3 region has the DNA TGTGCCAGCAGTGCCGGGACAGGGGAGACCCAGTACTTC.

This chain links TRBV7-2 with TRBJ1-1, with 9 bases aligning to TRBD1. J was trimmed by 3 bases and V by 6 bases; bases with no gene match: 8. The CDR3 runs to 15 residues. Looked up from germline, CDR1 is SGHTA and CDR2 is FQGNSA. CDR3 in DNA: TGTGCCAGCAGGCAGACAGGGGGACGGGACACTGAAGCTTTCTTT. Translated, it gives CASRQTGGRDTEAFF. The full variable domain, rest sourced from reference TRBV7-2 and TRBJ1-1, is GAGVSQSPSNKVTEKGKDVELRCDPISGHTALYWYRQSLGQGLEFLIYFQGNSAPDKSGLPSDRFSAERTGGSVSTLTIQRTQQEDSAVYLCASRQTGGRDTEAFFGQGTRLTVV.